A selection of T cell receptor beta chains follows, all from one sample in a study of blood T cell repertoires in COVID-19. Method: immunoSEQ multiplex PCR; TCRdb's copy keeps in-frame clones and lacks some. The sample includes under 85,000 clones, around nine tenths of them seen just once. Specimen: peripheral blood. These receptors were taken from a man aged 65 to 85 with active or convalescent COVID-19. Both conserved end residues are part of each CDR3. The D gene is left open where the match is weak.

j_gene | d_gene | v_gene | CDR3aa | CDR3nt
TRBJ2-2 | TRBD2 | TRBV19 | CASSMGLAPGELFF | TGTGCCAGTAGTATGGGACTAGCTCCCGGGGAGCTGTTTTTT
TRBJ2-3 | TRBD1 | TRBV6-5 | CASRRTGTTDTQYF | TGTGCCAGCAGGCGGACAGGGACCACAGATACGCAGTATTTT
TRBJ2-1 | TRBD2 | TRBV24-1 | CATQRETNEQFF | TGTGCCACCCAGCGGGAGACCAATGAGCAGTTCTTC
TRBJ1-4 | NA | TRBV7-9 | CASRPRAGGAYEKLFF | TGTGCCAGCAGACCCAGGGCCGGCGGGGCTTATGAAAAACTGTTTTTT
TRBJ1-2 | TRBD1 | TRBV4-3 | CASSQGLGTGMGYTF | TGCGCCAGCAGCCAAGGATTAGGGACAGGGATGGGCTACACCTTC
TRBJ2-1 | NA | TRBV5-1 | CASSLASIDEQFF | TGCGCCAGCAGCTTGGCTAGCATCGATGAGCAGTTCTTC
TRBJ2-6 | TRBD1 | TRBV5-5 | CASSWTGGAGANVLTF | TGTGCCAGCAGCTGGACAGGGGGCGCTGGGGCCAACGTCCTGACTTTC
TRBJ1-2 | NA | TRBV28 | CASRLQGGNYGYTF | TGTGCCAGCAGACTACAAGGGGGTAACTATGGCTACACCTTC
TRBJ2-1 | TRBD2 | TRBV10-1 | CARLRTRGAYNEQFF | TGCGCCAGACTCAGGACTAGAGGGGCTTACAATGAGCAGTTCTTC
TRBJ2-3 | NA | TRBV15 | CATSRDLKDFSTTDTQYF | TGTGCCACCAGCAGAGATTTGAAAGACTTCTCCACCACAGATACGCAGTATTTT